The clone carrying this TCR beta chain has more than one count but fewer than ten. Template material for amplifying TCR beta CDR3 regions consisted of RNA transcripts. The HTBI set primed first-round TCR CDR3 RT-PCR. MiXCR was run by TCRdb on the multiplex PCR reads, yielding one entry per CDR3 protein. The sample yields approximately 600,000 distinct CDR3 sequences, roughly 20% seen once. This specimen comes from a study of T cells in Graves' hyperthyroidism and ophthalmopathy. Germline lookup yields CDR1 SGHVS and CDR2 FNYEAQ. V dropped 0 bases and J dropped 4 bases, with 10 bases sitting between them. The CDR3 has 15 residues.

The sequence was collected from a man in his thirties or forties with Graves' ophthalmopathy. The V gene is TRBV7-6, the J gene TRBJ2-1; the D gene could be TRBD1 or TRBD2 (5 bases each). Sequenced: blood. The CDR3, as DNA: TGTGCCAGCAGCTTAGCTTGGGACGGATACAATGAGCAGTTCTTC. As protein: CASSLAWDGYNEQFF.